This TCR beta chain was sequenced for a study of CD8+ T cells in alopecia areata (dated by TCRdb to 2016 to 2018). For context, the study as a whole: The treated patients took part in an open-label pilot trial in which moderate-to-severe alopecia areata was treated with oral tofacitinib at 5 to 10 mg twice daily. Patients stayed on tofacitinib for 6 to 18 months and then had 6 months of follow-up off drug so that delayed response and recurrence could be assessed. The SALT score, which quantifies the percentage of affected scalp surface area, was used to measure disease severity in treated patients. High-throughput TCRbeta sequencing was used to examine T cell clonal expansion in alopecia areata in both the C3H/HeJ mouse model and human patients. Human TCRbeta sequencing covered scalp tissue and sorted CD4+ and CD8+ peripheral blood T cells from patchy and totalis/universalis alopecia areata patients and healthy controls. Biopsies were taken from tofacitinib-treated patients at baseline and again at 4 and 24 weeks into treatment, and several of those patients also had a later scalp biopsy. Scalp clonality was compared among normal scalp (n=4), patchy alopecia areata scalp (n=8), and alopecia totalis/universalis scalp (n=8). The RNA source kit depended on sample type: the PAXgene miRNA kit for fixed scalp, the miRNeasy kit for PBMCs, and the RNeasy kit for mouse skin. TCRbeta CDR3 regions were amplified by immunoSEQ multiplex PCR using 35 Vbeta forward and 13 Jbeta reverse primers.

The library relied on the immunoSEQ multiplex PCR assay. For TCR sequencing, RNA was extracted from every sample and reverse transcribed into cDNA to serve as template. First-strand cDNA was synthesized using SuperScript III with a 2:1 mix of oligo-dT and random hexamers. Amplification bias was assessed with a synthetic immune receptor repertoire, and residual bias was removed computationally. The study's own analysis went as follows. Raw reads were preprocessed to remove errors, and CDR3 was defined according to IMGT conventions as the region from the conserved cysteine to phenylalanine. Clonality was computed by normalizing Shannon entropy by log2 of the number of productive unique TCRs and subtracting the result from 1. Whether scalp clones were CD4 or CD8 was inferred by matching scalp TCRbeta sequences against CD4 and CD8 repertoires sorted from blood. The immuneACCESS repertoire file appears here via TCRdb, limited to in-frame rearrangements. These files lack a portion of the clones; in checked studies, under half of the deficit traces to unresolved V genes, and the cause of the others is not known. The DNA gave D and trimming, while V, J and clone size come from that table. The sample table records around 210,000 clones; around three fifths of these occur just once. The biggest ten clones account for about 4% of the sample.

Relative to germline, V is 3 bases shorter and J is 1 base shorter, with 9 bases between their ends. The germline V gene provides CDR1 SQVTM and CDR2 ANQGSEA. The CDR3 numbers 13 residues from cysteine through phenylalanine. CDR3 DNA is the only sequence kept; it has 39 bases, read in frame from the first base. General conclusions and limits of the study: Compared with normal scalp, lesional scalp, particularly in alopecia totalis/universalis, had higher clonality and more expanded CD8+ clones, which suggests antigenic drive. Unlike mouse skin, where gammadelta T cells dominate, normal human skin contains resident alphabeta T cells that get sequenced too, which complicates analysis of the scalp TCR repertoire. Because the treated cohort was small and included a single nonresponder, larger studies are needed to assess links between baseline CD8+ expansion and response. Shared TCR sequences between patients were less evident than in mice, which may be partly attributable to HLA diversity in the patient population. With tofacitinib, both scalp clonality and the number of expanded CD8+ clones among the top 100 scalp clones went down significantly. During tofacitinib treatment, many expanded lesional clones stuck around in both scalp and blood, and this persistence may partly explain why relapse happens after treatment is stopped.

Per the publication, the time point label means: less than five weeks on oral tofacitinib. The sample's treatment or condition, from its label and the paper: oral pan-JAK inhibitor, 5-10 mg twice daily. From alopecia areata patients, peripheral blood was collected along with lesional scalp punch biopsies. PBMCs were isolated by density centrifugation and stained for CD3, CD4 and CD8, after which CD4+ and CD8+ T cells were sorted on a FACSAria. Regarding this clone: No cognate antigen has been identified for it. No base quality information exists; no much larger clone differs at one position.

The V and J segments used are TRBV29-1 and TRBJ1-1; TRBD1 could be the D gene, as 6 bases match. This sequence originates from a human donor with alopecia areata. The source material was CD4+ T cells sorted from blood, sampled at week 4, from a patient treated with tofacitinib. The CDR3 here reads CSVDQGQNTEAFF. The DNA reads as follows: TGCAGCGTTGATCAGGGGCAGAACACTGAAGCTTTCTTT.